The T cell receptor beta chain described here comes from a study of patients and donors after allogeneic stem cell transplantation. TCRdb called the RT-PCR reads again in MiXCR, with one record for every CDR3 protein. The sample has about a million distinct CDR3 sequences, approximately 19% seen once. This clonotype was detected only a few times. This CDR3 is built from 13 residues. Germline CDR1 and CDR2: DFQATT and SNEGSKA (reference sequence). The V and J ends lost 2 bases and 7 bases, in that order; junction bases with no gene match: 6. This TCR derives from a human donor who was either an allogeneic HSCT recipient or a stem cell or donor lymphocyte infusion donor (not recorded which). It is not recorded whose cells these are; they may come from a transplant donor. This chain uses TRBV20-1 with TRBJ1-1; TRBD1 matches at 8 bases. The specimen was blood, either unsorted or a sorted T cell fraction (not recorded which). Written as DNA, the CDR3 is TGCAGTGCTAGACACCGACAGGGGAATGAAGCTTTCTTT. Residues: CSARHRQGNEAFF.